The 26 T cell receptor beta chains below come from one sample, sequenced in a study of T cell responses to AZD1222 COVID-19 vaccine. Some clones are missing from TCRdb's copy, which holds only in-frame ones; the method was immunoSEQ multiplex PCR. The sample holds 150,000 to 200,000 clones, around nine tenths seen once. Sample: peripheral blood, taken on day 0 of AZD1222 vaccination. Receptors were obtained from an adult in good health.

This chain connects TRBV7-6 to TRBJ1-3; no firm D call. Looked up from germline, CDR1 is SGHVS and CDR2 is FNYEAQ. With 1 base removed from V and 0 bases from J, the gap between germline ends came to 13 bases. The CDR3 contains 17 residues. Written as DNA, the CDR3 is TGTGCCAGCAGCTTAGAGGTGGCGACATTCTCTGGAAACACCATATATTTT. Amino acid sequence: CASSLEVATFSGNTIYF.

V usage is TRBV6-5 and J usage is TRBJ2-7; the match to TRBD1 covers 7 bases. The junction had 11 bases not matched to a gene; V was cut back by 6 bases and J by 3 bases. The CDR3 covers 15 residues. Germline CDR1 and CDR2: MNHEY and SVGAGI. In DNA form, the CDR3 reads TGTGCCAGCAGCCACGACGGGACAGCACTCTACGAGCAGTACTTC. It codes for CASSHDGTALYEQYF.

V and J are TRBV27 and TRBJ1-2; 9 nucleotides line up with TRBD1. The germline V gene has CDR1 MNHEY and CDR2 SMNVEV (reference sequence). The V segment lost 8 bases and the J segment 6 bases; nucleotides outside the gene matches: 4. CDR3 length: 12 residues. The CDR3 spells CASGRTGDGYTF. CDR3 coding DNA: TGTGCCAGCGGACGGACAGGGGATGGCTACACCTTC.

The V gene is TRBV18, the J gene TRBJ1-5; D call uncertain. The V end was cut by 4 bases, the J end by 9 bases, with 13 bases between. This CDR3 contains 13 residues. Germline V gene lookup returns CDR1 KGHSH and CDR2 LQKENI. CDR3 sequence (DNA): TGTGCCAGCTCACGACTGGACTCGGGGCCCCAGCATTTT. Encoded protein: CASSRLDSGPQHF.

The rearrangement links TRBV4-2 to TRBJ2-2; D is undetermined. Per germline, CDR1 LGHNA and CDR2 YNFKEQ. This CDR3 has 17 residues. V was shortened by 0 bases and J by 3 bases, with 14 bases between the two germline ends. The CDR3 region is CASSQDVRKSHTGELFF. The CDR3 DNA reads TGTGCCAGCAGCCAAGATGTGCGAAAGAGTCACACCGGGGAGCTGTTTTTT.

The rearrangement uses TRBV19 and TRBJ2-1; D perhaps matches TRBD1 (5 bases). CDR1 is LNHDA, CDR2 SQIVND, per germline (reference sequence). Trimming took 4 bases from V and 2 from J, leaving 12 bases between them. The CDR3 is 15 amino acids. CDR3: CASSRTRVTYNEQFF. The DNA of the CDR3 is TGTGCCAGTAGTAGAACCAGGGTGACCTACAATGAGCAGTTCTTC. The variable domain in full, with the rest retrieved from reference TRBV19 and TRBJ2-1, is DGGITQSPKYLFRKEGQNVTLSCEQNLNHDAMYWYRQDPGQGLRLIYYSQIVNDFQKGDIAEGYSVSREKKESFPLTVTSAQKNPTAFYLCASSRTRVTYNEQFFGPGTRLTVL.

This chain connects TRBV6-1 to TRBJ1-2, with D unresolved. The V and J ends lost 3 bases and 3 bases respectively, with 2 bases between them. The CDR3 is made up of 11 amino acids. The germline V gene has CDR1 MNHNS and CDR2 SASEGT. DNA of the CDR3: TGTGCCAGCAGTGAGCACTATGGCTACACCTTC. Translating it yields CASSEHYGYTF.

The chain links TRBV13 to TRBJ1-1, with a possible D match to TRBD1 (5 bases). Germline V gene data show CDR1 as PRHDT and CDR2 as FYEKMQ (reference sequence). The CDR3 is made up of 13 amino acids. V was clipped by 2 bases and J by 7 bases, with 11 bases between them. The CDR3 DNA follows: TGTGCCAGCAGCTTATACAGGATCGGTGAAGCTTTCTTT. As protein: CASSLYRIGEAFF.

The rearrangement links TRBV5-6 to TRBJ2-7; D is unresolved. This CDR3 spans 13 amino acids. Trimming removed 0 bases from V and 4 bases from J, with 8 bases in between. CDR1 and CDR2 (germline): SGHDT, YYEEEE. The DNA for the CDR3 is TGTGCCAGCAGCTTGGGGCAGGAGTACGAGCAGTACTTC. Encoded protein: CASSLGQEYEQYF. The variable domain in full, with the rest retrieved from reference TRBV5-6 and TRBJ2-7, is DAGVTQSPTHLIKTRGQQVTLRCSPKSGHDTVSWYQQALGQGPQFIFQYYEEEERQRGNFPDRFSGHQFPNYSSELNVNALLLGDSALYLCASSLGQEYEQYFGPGTRLTVT.

V and J are TRBV7-9 and TRBJ1-4; TRBD1 matches at 8 bases. Trimming at V came to 2 bases and at J to 2 bases, leaving 4 bases not matched to a gene. CDR3 length equals 16 residues. The germline CDR1 and CDR2 sequences are SEHNR and FQNEAQ (reference sequence). This CDR3 is CASSLSYRGTNEKLFF. The CDR3 bases are TGTGCCAGCAGCTTAAGTTACAGGGGGACTAATGAAAAACTGTTTTTT.

The chain is built from TRBV18 and TRBJ1-1; perhaps TRBD1 as D (6 bases). V was shortened by 5 bases and J by 1 base, with 20 bases between the two germline ends. Germline CDR1 reads KGHSH; CDR2 reads LQKENI. This CDR3 is 17 amino acids long. The DNA of the CDR3 is TGTGCCAGCTCATTACAGGGTTCGGCTGTAGGGAACACTGAAGCTTTCTTT. Protein sequence: CASSLQGSAVGNTEAFF.

The rearrangement links TRBV3-1 (or the pseudogene TRBV3-2) to TRBJ1-1, with no clear D. The CDR3 loop spans 14 amino acids. Trimming pared 4 bases from V and 10 bases from J, leaving 19 bases between. CDR1 LGHDT and CDR2 YNNKEL come from the germline V gene (reference sequence). The CDR3 sequence is CASSPHTDTVGAFF. CDR3 sequence (DNA): TGTGCCAGCAGCCCCCACACAGATACAGTGGGAGCTTTCTTT.

The chain is built from TRBV7-3 and TRBJ1-1; 10 bases map to TRBD1. J was trimmed by 7 bases and V by 6 bases; bases with no gene match: 11. Germline lookup yields CDR1 SGHTA and CDR2 FQGTGA. The CDR3 length is 15 residues. CDR3 loop: CASRTNPGQGSEAFF. CDR3 bases: TGTGCCAGCAGGACAAATCCGGGACAGGGGAGTGAAGCTTTCTTT.

The J gene is TRBJ1-2, the V gene TRBV2; 10 positions match TRBD1. CDR3 length: 16 amino acids. The V segment lost 11 bases and the J segment 4 bases; nucleotides outside the gene matches: 16. Germline V gene lookup returns CDR1 SNHLY and CDR2 FYNNEI. In DNA, the CDR3 is TGTGCCTGCTACGTCCAACCGGGACAGGGGAGCTATGGCTACACCTTC. Amino acid sequence: CACYVQPGQGSYGYTF.

The V call is TRBV29-1, the J call TRBJ2-2; no clear D. This CDR3 has 14 residues. V was cut by 7 bases and J by 3 bases, with 15 bases left in between. Germline V gene sequence: CDR1 SQVTM, CDR2 ANQGSEA. This chain's CDR3 is CSAERQDYTGELFF. For the CDR3, the DNA is TGCAGCGCCGAGAGGCAGGATTACACCGGGGAGCTGTTTTTT.

The rearrangement links TRBV5-1 to TRBJ2-7, with D possibly matching TRBD1 (6 bases). Germline assignment: CDR1 SGHRS and CDR2 YFSETQ. There are 15 residues in the CDR3. Trimming took off 4 bases at V and 0 bases at J, with 14 bases between the two ends. CDR3 sequence: CASSRTEKPSYEQYF. DNA for the CDR3: TGCGCCAGCAGCAGGACAGAAAAACCCTCCTACGAGCAGTACTTC.

J is TRBJ1-6 and V is TRBV7-2; D is perhaps TRBD1 (6 bases). The CDR3 is made up of 14 amino acids. Between the trimmed V and J ends, which lost 3 bases and 13 bases, there was a span of 16 bases. Looked up from germline, CDR1 is SGHTA and CDR2 is FQGNSA. CDR3 sequence: CASSFLVQGSPLHF. For the CDR3, the DNA is TGTGCCAGCAGCTTCCTGGTCCAGGGGTCCCCCCTCCACTTT. Based on the CDR3 plus reference TRBV7-2 and TRBJ1-6, the full variable domain is GAGVSQSPSNKVTEKGKDVELRCDPISGHTALYWYRQSLGQGLEFLIYFQGNSAPDKSGLPSDRFSAERTGGSVSTLTIQRTQQEDSAVYLCASSFLVQGSPLHFGNGTRLTVT.

The chain combines TRBV7-9 with TRBJ2-7, with TRBD2 as a possible D gene (7 bases). The CDR3 covers 15 residues. V was pared by 2 bases and J by 4 bases, with 15 bases between. The germline V gene has CDR1 SEHNR and CDR2 FQNEAQ (reference sequence). The CDR3 sequence: CASSLSGGAGYEQYF. CDR3 DNA: TGTGCCAGCAGCTTAAGTGGGGGGGCCGGTTACGAGCAGTACTTC.

J is TRBJ2-5 and V is TRBV21-1; TRBD1 is taken as the D call from the table, unchecked against the DNA. TRBV21-1 is a documented pseudogene. CDR3 length equals 16 residues. Here the CDR3 reads CASSKWGQGKEETQYF. The CDR3 DNA sequence: TGTGCCAGCAGCAAGTGGGGACAGGGGAAGGAGGAGACCCAGTACTTC.

The chain uses TRBV24-1 and TRBJ2-1, with D possibly being TRBD2 (5 bases). CDR3 length equals 13 residues. Germline V gene sequence: CDR1 KGHDR, CDR2 SFDVKD. The V end lost 3 bases, the J end lost 9 bases, and 11 bases lay between the germline ends. CDR3: CATSDSQGGEQFF. In DNA, the CDR3 is TGTGCCACCAGTGATAGTCAAGGAGGTGAGCAGTTCTTC.

The chain employs TRBV9 and TRBJ2-2, with D uncertain. This CDR3 spans 15 amino acids. Germline V lookup: CDR1 SGDLS, CDR2 YYNGEE. Trimming removed 2 bases from V and 0 bases from J, with 8 bases in between. The CDR3 loop reads CASSVKQTNTGELFF. The CDR3 nucleotides read TGTGCCAGCAGCGTGAAACAGACGAACACCGGGGAGCTGTTTTTT.

V and J are TRBV6-4 and TRBJ2-1; 9 nucleotides match TRBD2. The CDR3 totals 14 residues. In germline, CDR1 is MRHNA, CDR2 SNTAGT. The V segment lost 7 bases and the J segment 9 bases; nucleotides outside the gene matches: 10. The CDR3 reads CASKDSGRGSEQFF. The CDR3 DNA follows: TGTGCCAGCAAAGATAGCGGGAGAGGGAGTGAGCAGTTCTTC.

The CDR3, as DNA: TGTGCCAGCAGTTACGGGCCTACCACCGGGGAGCTGTTTTTT. Translated: CASSYGPTTGELFF. V and J are TRBV6-2 or TRBV6-3 and TRBJ2-2; D remains unclear. The V and J ends lost 2 bases and 4 bases respectively, with 8 bases between them. Germline V gene lookup returns CDR1 MNHEY and CDR2 SVGEGT. This CDR3 region has 14 residues.

The J gene is TRBJ2-3, the V gene TRBV29-1; D is undetermined. Between the trimmed V and J ends, which lost 3 bases and 6 bases, there was a span of 13 bases. Germline assignment: CDR1 SQVTM and CDR2 ANQGSEA. CDR3 length: 13 residues. Here the CDR3 DNA reads TGCAGCGTTGAGAAGAACACCTGGGATACGCAGTATTTT. This codes for CSVEKNTWDTQYF.

The chain recombines TRBV12-3 or TRBV12-4 with TRBJ1-2, with TRBD1 matching 8 bases. V was pared by 10 bases and J by 4 bases, with 2 bases of the junction left unmatched. CDR3 length: 11 amino acids. The CDR3, as DNA: TGTGCCACCGGACAGGGCTATGGCTACACCTTC. It is translated as CATGQGYGYTF.

CDR3 DNA sequence: TGTGCCAGTAGTATGGTTCGCAATCAGCCCCAGCATTTT. Residues: CASSMVRNQPQHF. This chain joins TRBV19 and TRBJ1-5; D gene unclear. CDR3 length: 13 amino acids. Per germline, CDR1 LNHDA and CDR2 SQIVND (reference sequence). V was pared by 3 bases and J by 2 bases, with 5 bases between.